The 24 T cell receptor beta chains in this list originate from one sample, sequenced in a study of radiotherapy plus CTLA-4 blockade in lung cancer. Sequencing used immunoSEQ multiplex PCR; TCRdb keeps in-frame clones, though not all of them. The sample carries around 70,000 clones, over 75% recorded once. The specimen was peripheral blood, collected from a patient treated with radiotherapy plus ipilimumab. These receptor sequences come from a human donor with non-small cell lung cancer that progressed on radiotherapy plus ipilimumab.

CDR3 nucleotides: TGTGCCATCAGTGAGTCGCGGGGGCAGGCCGGTGGGAATGAGCAGTTCTTC. Residues: CAISESRGQAGGNEQFF. The genes are TRBV10-3 and TRBJ2-1; tentatively, D is TRBD2 (7 bases). CDR3 length: 17 residues. Trimming left V 0 bases short and J 7 bases short, with 19 bases between. CDR1 is ENHRY and CDR2 is SYGVKD in the germline V gene.

J is TRBJ1-2 and V is TRBV30, with D hard to call. This CDR3 region has 10 residues. The V end was cut by 0 bases, the J end by 9 bases, with 5 bases between. Per the germline V gene, CDR1 is GTSNPN and CDR2 is SVGIG (reference sequence). The CDR3 here is CAWSVLRYTF. The CDR3, as DNA: TGTGCCTGGAGTGTACTGCGCTACACCTTC.

V gene TRBV5-1 combines with J gene TRBJ2-5; 14 bases fit TRBD2. With 4 bases clipped from V and 5 bases from J, the junction kept 7 bases outside the gene matches. Germline values: CDR1 SGHRS, CDR2 YFSETQ. This CDR3 has 16 amino acids. CDR3 sequence: CASSTGLAGVKETQYF. The CDR3 DNA reads as TGCGCCAGCAGCACGGGACTAGCGGGAGTAAAGGAGACCCAGTACTTC.

The chain combines TRBV6-6 with TRBJ2-7; D remains ambiguous. Germline assignment: CDR1 MNHNY and CDR2 SVGAGI (reference sequence). The CDR3 has 13 residues. V was cut by 2 bases and J by 0 bases, with 5 bases left in between. The CDR3 region is CASSYGISYEQYF. The CDR3 bases are TGTGCCAGCAGTTACGGGATCTCCTACGAGCAGTACTTC.

The chain employs TRBV27 and TRBJ2-2, with D tentatively TRBD1 (5 bases). Germline V gives CDR1 MNHEY, CDR2 SMNVEV (reference sequence). The CDR3 spans 15 residues. The ends were cut back, 3 bases at V and 6 bases at J, with 14 bases in the middle. The CDR3 is CASSFGAGASGELFF. The CDR3 region has the DNA TGTGCCAGCAGTTTTGGGGCTGGGGCATCCGGGGAGCTGTTTTTT.

This sequence joins TRBV7-9 and TRBJ2-1; D call uncertain. The V end was cut by 6 bases, the J end by 8 bases, with 11 bases between. CDR1 SEHNR and CDR2 FQNEAQ come from the germline V gene (reference sequence). The CDR3 sequence is 12 residues long. CDR3 nucleotide sequence: TGTGCCAGCAGAACTACCCGGGATGAGCAGTTCTTC. Translating gives CASRTTRDEQFF.

The chain carries TRBV4-1 and TRBJ2-7; 7 nucleotides align to TRBD2. The germline CDR1 and CDR2 sequences are MGHRA and YSYEKL. The J segment lost 4 bases and the V segment lost 4 bases, leaving 4 bases of the junction unmatched. CDR3 length: 13 residues. CDR3 nucleotide sequence: TGCGCCAGCAGCCCAGGAGCGGGATACGAGCAGTACGTC. Its protein product is CASSPGAGYEQYV.

The V and J genes are TRBV6-6 and TRBJ2-7, with D possibly TRBD1 on 7 matching bases. The CDR3 extends over 13 amino acids. Per the germline V gene, CDR1 is MNHNY and CDR2 is SVGAGI (reference sequence). V was shortened by 9 bases and J by 6 bases, with 18 bases between the two germline ends. The CDR3 loop is CASATGTGLEQYF. Here the CDR3 DNA reads TGTGCCAGTGCGACAGGGACTGGACTCGAGCAGTACTTC.

This sequence joins TRBV30 and TRBJ1-2, with D tentatively TRBD1 (5 bases). V was shortened by 4 bases and J by 0 bases, with 9 bases between the two germline ends. CDR1 and CDR2 (germline): GTSNPN, SVGIG (reference sequence). The CDR3 is 13 amino acids. CDR3 loop: CAWNSRANYGYTF. The DNA of the CDR3 is TGTGCCTGGAACTCCAGGGCTAACTATGGCTACACCTTC.

The J gene is TRBJ1-5, the V gene TRBV27; 7 nucleotides agree with TRBD1. The CDR3 covers 16 residues. The germline V gene encodes CDR1 MNHEY and CDR2 SMNVEV (reference sequence). V shed 2 bases and J 3 bases; nucleotides not matched to a gene: 7. CDR3 sequence reads: CASSLRQGVPNQPQHF. CDR3 sequence (DNA): TGTGCCAGCAGTTTACGACAGGGAGTCCCCAATCAGCCCCAGCATTTT.

The rearrangement links TRBV10-3 to TRBJ2-5, with D maybe TRBD2 (7 bases). The germline V gene has CDR1 ENHRY and CDR2 SYGVKD. Trimming cost V 4 bases and J 5 bases, with 17 bases left between them. This CDR3 has 15 amino acids. CDR3 amino acids: CAISATTGGHETQYF. CDR3 sequence (DNA): TGTGCCATCAGTGCTACCACCGGGGGGCATGAGACCCAGTACTTC.

CDR3: CASSDAMTQHF. The CDR3 DNA follows: TGTGCCAGCAGCGACGCGATGACCCAGCATTTT. The rearrangement uses TRBV6-6 and TRBJ1-5; D gene unclear. V lost 6 bases, J lost 11 bases, and 11 bases lay in between. The CDR3 has 11 residues. Germline V gene lookup returns CDR1 MNHNY and CDR2 SVGAGI (reference sequence).

The rearrangement links TRBV30 to TRBJ2-6; 9 bases fit TRBD2. Germline CDR1 is GTSNPN and CDR2 is SVGIG (reference sequence). The CDR3 is 16 residues long. With V trimmed by 4 bases and J by 0 bases, 4 bases remained unmatched. The CDR3 DNA sequence: TGTGCCTGGAAGCTAGCGGGGTTCTCTGGGGCCAACGTCCTGACTTTC. Translation: CAWKLAGFSGANVLTF. The full variable domain, in which reference TRBV30 and TRBJ2-6 provide the parts outside the CDR3, is SQTIHQWPATLVQPVGSPLSLECTVEGTSNPNLYWYRQAAGRGLQLLFYSVGIGQISSEVPQNLSASRPQDRQFILSSKKLLLSDSGFYLCAWKLAGFSGANVLTFGAGSRLTVL.

This rearrangement joins TRBV5-8 to TRBJ1-1; 8 nucleotides match TRBD1. Germline CDR1 and CDR2: SGHTS and YDEGEE. With V trimmed by 2 bases and J by 5 bases, 2 bases remained unmatched. CDR3 length equals 13 residues. CDR3 protein: CASSLQGGTEAFF. CDR3 in DNA: TGTGCCAGCAGCTTACAGGGGGGAACTGAAGCTTTCTTT.

V usage is TRBV10-1 and J usage is TRBJ2-7; 7 bases agree with TRBD1. J was trimmed by 4 bases and V by 6 bases; bases with no gene match: 15. This CDR3 comprises 16 residues. Per the germline V gene, CDR1 is WNHNN and CDR2 is SYGVQD (reference sequence). As DNA, the CDR3 is TGCGCCAGCAGAGACAGGGAACGGACTCGGGATTACGAGCAGTACTTC. Its protein is CASRDRERTRDYEQYF.

This chain links TRBV5-1 with TRBJ1-1; D call uncertain. V was shortened by 3 bases and J by 0 bases, with 9 bases between the two germline ends. Germline loops: CDR1 SGHRS, CDR2 YFSETQ. The CDR3 runs to 14 residues. DNA of the CDR3: TGCGCCAGCAGCTCCGGGCCAATGAACACTGAAGCTTTCTTT. Translation gives CASSSGPMNTEAFF.

The rearrangement joins TRBV4-1 to TRBJ1-2, with no clear D. V lost 1 base, J lost 4 bases, and 10 bases lay in between. This CDR3 has 14 amino acids. Germline-derived CDR1 and CDR2 are MGHRA and YSYEKL. CDR3 amino acids: CASSQAIAGYGYTF. DNA of the CDR3: TGCGCCAGCAGCCAAGCCATTGCAGGCTATGGCTACACCTTC.

This clone was seen only once. One end of the junction does not line up with germline, which may come from a read error. V and J are TRBV27 and TRBJ2-3; D remains unclear. The germline gives CDR1 MNHEY, CDR2 SMNVEV (reference sequence). This CDR3 is built from 14 residues. CDR3 in amino acids: CASGFYDMADTQYF. CDR3 bases: TGTGCCAGCGGTTTCTATGATATGGCAGATACGCAGTATTTT.

The chain recombines TRBV7-2 with TRBJ2-1; 12 bases map to TRBD2. V gave up 5 bases and J gave up 6 bases; unmatched junction bases: 11. This CDR3 spans 17 amino acids. CDR1 SGHTA and CDR2 FQGNSA come from the germline V gene. This CDR3 reads CASSLGASGRGPNEQFF. In nucleotides, the CDR3 is TGTGCCAGCAGCCTAGGGGCTAGCGGGAGGGGCCCCAATGAGCAGTTCTTC.

This clone has a single count. The V and J genes are TRBV30 and TRBJ1-1, with TRBD1 as a possible D gene (5 bases). Per germline, CDR1 GTSNPN and CDR2 SVGIG (reference sequence). The V and J ends lost 4 bases and 4 bases respectively, with 16 bases between them. CDR3 size: 14 residues. The CDR3 DNA reads TGTGCCTGGACTGTCGAGGGGCCTGGCACTGAAGCTTTCTTT. It is translated as CAWTVEGPGTEAFF.

V usage is TRBV19 and J usage is TRBJ1-1; D is uncertain. V lost 2 bases to trimming and J lost 3 bases, with 13 bases between them. The CDR3 consists of 15 residues. The germline CDR1 and CDR2 sequences are LNHDA and SQIVND (reference sequence). The CDR3 sequence is CASSIRKGLHTEAFF. The CDR3 nucleotides are TGTGCCAGTAGTATACGGAAGGGCCTCCACACTGAAGCTTTCTTT.

V and J are TRBV13 and TRBJ2-1, with D perhaps matching TRBD2 (6 bases). The CDR3 sequence is 15 residues long. The germline CDR1 and CDR2 sequences are PRHDT and FYEKMQ (reference sequence). V was trimmed by 5 bases and J by 1 base, leaving 12 bases between them. CDR3 nucleotide sequence: TGTGCCAGCAGCCTCCCCGGGGGATCCTACAATGAGCAGTTCTTC. This translates into CASSLPGGSYNEQFF.

The rearrangement joins TRBV9 to TRBJ2-5; D not resolved. This CDR3 is built from 14 residues. CDR1 and CDR2 (germline): SGDLS, YYNGEE. The ends were cut back, 7 bases at V and 3 bases at J, with 16 bases in the middle. The CDR3, as DNA: TGTGCCAGCTCGTCCGAGCGATCCGAAGAGACCCAGTACTTC. It codes for CASSSERSEETQYF. Supplemented by reference TRBV9 and TRBJ2-5, the full variable domain reads DSGVTQTPKHLITATGQRVTLRCSPRSGDLSVYWYQQSLDQGLQFLIQYYNGEERAKGNILERFSAQQFPDLHSELNLSSLELGDSALYFCASSSERSEETQYFGPGTRLLVL.

The genes are TRBV15 and TRBJ2-1; 11 nucleotides align to TRBD2. V lost 4 bases, J lost 6 bases, and 8 bases stayed unmatched. The CDR3 covers 16 residues. Germline V gene lookup returns CDR1 LNHNV and CDR2 YYDKDF (reference sequence). DNA of the CDR3: TGTGCCACCAGCATGATAGCGGGAGGGCCGGTCAATGAGCAGTTCTTC. Protein product: CATSMIAGGPVNEQFF.